The present TCR beta chain was sequenced within a study of CD8 T cells in Susac syndrome (dated by TCRdb to about 2019). Study-wide context: Repertoire sequencing was used to test whether CD8+ T cell activation and differentiation in Susac syndrome was antigen driven.

As to this clonotype: The antigen it binds to is not known. No clone much larger than this one lies a single base away; base qualities are absent.

High-throughput TCR beta sequencing profiled peripheral blood CD8+ and CD4+ T cells from healthy donors, Susac syndrome patients and multiple sclerosis patients. The multiple sclerosis controls were treatment-naive patients who had stable or active relapsing-remitting disease and met the revised McDonald criteria. Bulk CD8+ and CD4+ T cells were purified by magnetic negative isolation, whereas CD8+ TEMRA cells were enriched by FACS. Blood was drawn into EDTA tubes, processed within 24 hours, and PBMCs were isolated by density gradient centrifugation. PBMCs intended for TCR sequencing were cryopreserved in liquid nitrogen and thawed later in a water bath at 37 degrees C. The sorted or isolated CD4+, CD8+ and CD8+ TEMRA cells reached a purity of at least 90%. RNA was extracted using the RNeasy kit, and about 0.5 to 1 ug of the RNA was reverse transcribed with random hexamers. The immunoSEQ multiplex PCR assay, which covers 54 Vbeta and 13 Jbeta segments, was used to amplify TCR beta CDR3 regions. To correct PCR amplification bias, a synthetic template baseline was used for both primer optimization and computational correction. On the study's bioinformatics: Reads were annotated to V, D and J genes per IMGT and analyzed with immunoSEQ Analyzer, keeping only productive sequences. Clonality was computed as one minus Shannon entropy normalized by log2 of the number of productive unique sequences. Public and private clones were assessed among the 100 most prevalent clones of each patient and control. Susac-specific clones were defined as absent from healthy and MS cohorts, around 1,000 published viral clones and other ImmuneACCESS disease sequences. The raw public data were reprocessed by TCRdb itself: fastp quality trimming at Q25, MiXCR clonotype calling, in-frame beta chains only. Entries are consolidated by CDR3 protein sequence, retaining the most common genes and DNA. V and J calls and clone size were set by TCRdb, not the authors. For this sample the table gives about 140,000 distinct CDR3 sequences, of which 95% were detected only once. The ten largest account for approximately 0.11% of the sample.

Trimming removed 1 base from V and 6 bases from J, leaving 14 bases between the germline ends. The CDR3, from cysteine to phenylalanine, totals 15 residues. Only the CDR3 portion is preserved as DNA: 45 bases, with reading frame beginning at the first base. Sequences MNHEY (CDR1) and SVGAGI (CDR2) are obtained from the germline V gene. Study-wide conclusions, independent of this receptor: The TCR sequencing and HLA analysis was acknowledged to have included a relatively small number of individuals.

Sequencing was carried out using CD4+ T cells from PBMCs. The origin of this receptor is a human donor with multiple sclerosis. The chain is encoded by TRBV6-5 joined to TRBJ2-3, with the D gene not confidently named. The bases are TGTGCCAGCAGTTACTTAGGGCTCCCCGGCGATACGCAGTATTTT. Its translation reads: CASSYLGLPGDTQYF.